The 13 T cell receptor beta chains listed next were all sequenced from one sample in a study of stem cell transplantation in POMP-related autoinflammatory disease listed by TCRdb under 2021. The library was made by the immunoSEQ multiplex PCR assay. TCRdb stores this immuneACCESS table with in-frame sequences only. Part of the clones is absent; in the studies checked, under half of the shortfall reflects unresolved V genes, and no reason is known for the rest. In all, the sample holds tens of thousands of clones, and roughly 93% of those were seen once. Around 0.72% of the sample rests with the top ten. The sample's time point, from its label and the paper: after hematopoietic stem cell transplant. Specimen: CD4+ T cells from PBMCs, collected after stem cell transplantation. These receptors all come from a human patient with POMP-related autoinflammation and immune dysregulation (PRAID). Some T cells may have been brought in with the graft after a transplant.

The chain uses TRBV19 and TRBJ2-1; possibly TRBD2 for D (7 bases). CDR1 is LNHDA and CDR2 is SQIVND in the germline V gene (reference sequence). The CDR3 is 14 residues long. Trimming took off 6 bases at V and 3 bases at J, with 12 bases between the two ends. This CDR3 reads CASSGLGGYNEQFF. The CDR3, as DNA: TGTGCCAGTAGCGGACTAGGGGGCTACAATGAGCAGTTCTTC.

V is TRBV12-5 and J is TRBJ1-1; D gene unclear. CDR1 LGHNT and CDR2 FRNRAP come from the germline V gene. This CDR3 is built from 12 residues. V shed 7 bases and J shed 4 bases, with 10 bases lying between them. Here the CDR3 DNA reads TGTGCTAGTGCAGGAGGTGGCACTGAAGCTTTCTTT. The encoded protein is CASAGGGTEAFF.

This clone was recorded once. The chain links TRBV6-2 or TRBV6-3 to TRBJ2-6; D perhaps matches TRBD1 (6 bases). The CDR3 spans 18 residues. V dropped 0 bases and J dropped 0 bases, with 12 bases sitting between them. Germline loops: CDR1 MNHEY, CDR2 SVGEGT. The CDR3 bases are TGTGCCAGCAGTTACTCGATGGGGGCCCTCTCTGGGGCCAACGTCCTGACTTTC. The encoded protein is CASSYSMGALSGANVLTF.

The rearrangement uses TRBV28 and TRBJ1-3, with D possibly TRBD1 on 5 matching bases. The CDR3 is made up of 14 amino acids. The germline gives CDR1 MDHEN, CDR2 SYDVKM. With 5 bases removed from V and 7 bases from J, the gap between germline ends came to 15 bases. This CDR3 is CASSRGPERNTIYF. DNA of the CDR3: TGTGCCAGCAGTCGGGGCCCCGAGCGCAACACCATATATTTT.

This sequence joins TRBV28 and TRBJ2-2; possible D gene TRBD1, 6 bases. V dropped 5 bases and J dropped 7 bases, with 14 bases sitting between them. The CDR3 contains 14 residues. CDR1 MDHEN and CDR2 SYDVKM come from the germline V gene. The DNA for the CDR3 is TGTGCCAGCAGTGGGACATACATATTCGGGGAGCTGTTTTTT. It encodes CASSGTYIFGELFF.

The rearrangement links TRBV2 to TRBJ1-4; no clear D. The germline V and J ends were trimmed by 1 base and 5 bases, with 8 bases remaining between them. Germline lookup yields CDR1 SNHLY and CDR2 FYNNEI. The CDR3 consists of 14 residues. The CDR3 here is CASSEGGENEKLFF. CDR3 DNA: TGTGCCAGCAGTGAAGGTGGGGAGAATGAAAAACTGTTTTTT. Looking up the rest from reference TRBV2 and TRBJ1-4 gives the full variable domain: EPEVTQTPSHQVTQMGQEVILRCVPISNHLYFYWYRQILGQKVEFLVSFYNNEISEKSEIFDDQFSVERPDGSNFTLKIRSTKLEDSAMYFCASSEGGENEKLFFGSGTQLSVL.

This chain links TRBV9 with TRBJ2-6; no reliable D call. The V end lost 4 bases, the J end lost 3 bases, and 8 bases lay between the germline ends. CDR3 length equals 14 residues. Looked up from germline, CDR1 is SGDLS and CDR2 is YYNGEE. The CDR3 here is CASSPMGGANVLTF. The CDR3 nucleotides are TGTGCCAGCAGCCCCATGGGTGGGGCCAACGTCCTGACTTTC.

The CDR3 sequence: CATSDFKGNTGELFF. In DNA, the CDR3 is TGTGCCACCAGTGATTTCAAGGGAAACACCGGGGAGCTGTTTTTT. The genes are TRBV24-1 and TRBJ2-2, with D unresolved. The ends were cut back, 1 base at V and 2 bases at J, with 7 bases in the middle. Germline-derived CDR1 and CDR2 are KGHDR and SFDVKD. This CDR3 is built from 15 residues.

The gene calls are TRBV14 and TRBJ1-4; 7 nucleotides match TRBD1. Trimming took 2 bases from V and 1 from J; bases not matched to a gene: 10. The CDR3 spans 18 residues. Germline CDR1 reads SGHDN; CDR2 reads FVKESK. The CDR3 sequence: CASSQSRLQGRTNEKLFF. The CDR3 coding sequence is TGTGCCAGCAGCCAATCCCGCCTACAGGGGAGAACTAATGAAAAACTGTTTTTT.

The chain is built from TRBV3-1 (or the pseudogene TRBV3-2) and TRBJ2-5; unclear D gene. This CDR3 spans 12 amino acids. Trimming removed 0 bases at V and 5 bases at J, with 4 bases between. The germline V gene encodes CDR1 LGHDT and CDR2 YNNKEL (reference sequence). The CDR3 DNA sequence: TGTGCCAGCAGCCAAGACACTGAGACCCAGTACTTC. Protein sequence: CASSQDTETQYF.

V usage is TRBV19 and J usage is TRBJ2-3, with TRBD1 matching 8 bases. Germline CDR1 is LNHDA and CDR2 is SQIVND (reference sequence). The CDR3 extends over 14 amino acids. V was pared by 7 bases and J by 4 bases, with 7 bases of the junction left unmatched. CDR3 nucleotides: TGTGCCAGTAACCAGGGGGCTTGGTCAGATACGCAGTATTTT. As protein: CASNQGAWSDTQYF.

This chain links TRBV9 with TRBJ2-2, with D possibly being TRBD1 or TRBD2 (5 bases each). The ends were cut back, 3 bases at V and 1 base at J, with 7 bases in the middle. CDR1 and CDR2 (germline): SGDLS, YYNGEE. This CDR3 is 14 amino acids long. The DNA of the CDR3 is TGTGCCAGCAGCGGGGACGGGAACACCGGGGAGCTGTTTTTT. Translated: CASSGDGNTGELFF.

V gene TRBV7-2 combines with J gene TRBJ2-3; 8 positions agree with TRBD2. Germline lookup yields CDR1 SGHTA and CDR2 FQGNSA. V dropped 2 bases and J dropped 4; count of bases not matched to a gene: 5. The CDR3 extends over 15 amino acids. The CDR3 loop is CASSLIPGGSDTQYF. The CDR3 DNA is TGTGCCAGCAGCTTAATACCGGGGGGGTCAGATACGCAGTATTTT.